A selection of T cell receptor beta chains follows, all from one sample in a study of CD8+ T cells in alopecia areata. Assay: immunoSEQ multiplex PCR; the TCRdb copy retains only in-frame clones and omits some. Of fewer than 200,000 clones in the sample, around 58% were seen once. Sample: CD4+ T cells sorted from blood, taken between weeks 55 and 70, from a patient treated with tofacitinib. All receptors derive from a human donor with alopecia areata. CDR3s include the opening cysteine and the closing phenylalanine or tryptophan. D genes are given only for firm matches. The size field is filled for only some rows; it gives once, few, many or a size class.

d_gene	v_gene	abundance	j_gene	CDR3nt	CDR3aa
TRBD1	TRBV5-1	-	TRBJ1-2	TGCGCCAGCAGCCGGGACAGGGGGCTCTATGGCTACACCTTC	CASSRDRGLYGYTF
-	TRBV30	-	TRBJ2-7	TGTGCCTGGACACTAACGGACGTTTCCTACGAGCAGTACTTC	CAWTLTDVSYEQYF
TRBD1	TRBV2	-	TRBJ1-6	TGTGCCAGCGGGACAGGGGTAAATTCACCCCTCCACTTT	CASGTGVNSPLHF
-	TRBV11-2	few	TRBJ2-4	TGTGCCAGCAGCGTCCAAAACATTCAGTACTTC	CASSVQNIQYF
-	TRBV30	-	TRBJ2-3	TGTGCCTGGAGTGCACCGGGAATCGATACGCAGTATTTT	CAWSAPGIDTQYF
-	TRBV5-1	-	TRBJ1-6	TGCGCCAGCAGCTCCCGACAGAATAATTCACCCCTCCACTTT	CASSSRQNNSPLHF
TRBD1	TRBV5-1	-	TRBJ1-4	TGCGCCAGCAGTCGACAGGGGACGGCTAATGAAAAACTGTTTTTT	CASSRQGTANEKLFF
-	TRBV29-1	-	TRBJ1-4	TGCAGCGTTCGTCAGGGGTCGAATGAAAAACTGTTTTTT	CSVRQGSNEKLFF
TRBD1	TRBV19	few	TRBJ2-2	TGTGCCAGTAGTCCCAGGACAGGGCGGACCGGGGAGCTGTTTTTT	CASSPRTGRTGELFF
-	TRBV5-1	-	TRBJ2-6	TGCGCCAGCAGCTTTCCAAAAGACAGGATTGGAGCCAACGTCCTGACTTTC	CASSFPKDRIGANVLTF
-	TRBV30	-	TRBJ1-1	TGTGCCTGGAGTAATCTTTTGAACACTGAAGCTTTCTTT	CAWSNLLNTEAFF
-	TRBV2	-	TRBJ1-2	TGTGCCAGCATCCCCTCAAGGGGATACTATGGCTACACCTTC	CASIPSRGYYGYTF
-	TRBV10-3	-	TRBJ1-6	TGTGCCATCTCGAAGGGGGATAATTCACCCCTCCACTTT	CAISKGDNSPLHF
-	TRBV7-3	-	TRBJ2-5	TGTGCCAGCAGCCCAAGCGGGCCTCAAGAGACCCAGTACTTC	CASSPSGPQETQYF
TRBD1	TRBV9	-	TRBJ1-4	TGTGCCAGCAGCGTAGAGACAGGGGCGGGCACAAAACTGTTTTTT	CASSVETGAGTKLFF
-	TRBV11-2	-	TRBJ1-1	TGTGCCAGCAGCTTGGTGCCCCGCACTGAAGCTTTCTTT	CASSLVPRTEAFF
-	TRBV21-1	-	TRBJ2-7	TGTGCCAGCAGGCAAACACCGGGACAACTTTACGAGCAGTACTTC	CASRQTPGQLYEQYF
-	TRBV7-3	few	TRBJ1-1	TGTGCCAGCAGCCGAACAAGGAACACTGAAGCTTTCTTT	CASSRTRNTEAFF
TRBD2	TRBV9	-	TRBJ2-3	TGTGCCAGCAGCTCGAGAGCGGGGCGCACAGATACGCAGTATTTT	CASSSRAGRTDTQYF
-	TRBV30	-	TRBJ1-1	TGTGCCTGGAGTGCGGGACTCCCTGGGACTGAAGCTTTCTTT	CAWSAGLPGTEAFF
-	TRBV20-1	-	TRBJ1-4	TGCAGCGCAGGGGATAGGGAAAAACTGTTTTTT	CSAGDREKLFF
-	TRBV7-9	-	TRBJ1-5	TGTGCCAGCAGCTTAGCGGGGGGTCAGCCCCAGCATTTT	CASSLAGGQPQHF
-	TRBV14	-	TRBJ2-5	TGTGCCAGCAGCCAATATGGGGAGACCCAGTACTTC	CASSQYGETQYF
-	TRBV7-6	-	TRBJ1-1	TGTGCCAGCTCGAGGGTCCCAATGAACACTGAAGCTTTCTTT	CASSRVPMNTEAFF
TRBD1	TRBV11-1	few	TRBJ2-7	TGTGCCAGCAGCGGGGACAGGACCTCCTACGAGCAGTACTTC	CASSGDRTSYEQYF
-	TRBV5-6	-	TRBJ2-1	TGTGCCAGCAGCTTGACTCGACCAACGATGCAGTTCTTC	CASSLTRPTMQFF
-	TRBV29-1	-	TRBJ2-1	TGCAGCGTTGGAGGCAGCTATTACAATGAGCAGTTCTTC	CSVGGSYYNEQFF
TRBD1	TRBV29-1	-	TRBJ1-1	TGCAGCGTGGACAGGGGGCGTGAAGCTTTCTTT	CSVDRGREAFF
-	TRBV27	-	TRBJ1-6	TGTGCCAGTAGGAGCGATGCTAATTCACCCCTCCACTTT	CASRSDANSPLHF
-	TRBV5-6	-	TRBJ1-4	TGTGCCAGCAGCTTGGCTGTAGAGAACTTTTTGTTTTTT	CASSLAVENFLFF
-	TRBV7-9	few	TRBJ2-2	TGTGCCAGCAGCTTACAGGGAAGCGGGGAGCTGTTTTTT	CASSLQGSGELFF
TRBD2	TRBV4-1	once	TRBJ2-2	TGCGCCAGCAGCCAAGGACTAGCGGGGCCCACCGGGGAGCTGTTTTTT	CASSQGLAGPTGELFF
-	TRBV5-1	few	TRBJ2-3	TGCGCCAGCAGTTCGGAAACTAGCACAGATACGCAGTATTTT	CASSSETSTDTQYF
TRBD1	TRBV4-1	-	TRBJ2-7	TGCGCCAGCAGCCAGCGGAGCGGGACAGGGTTCAACGAGCAGTACTTC	CASSQRSGTGFNEQYF
-	TRBV29-1	-	TRBJ2-3	TGCAGCGTCTCTCCCCAGGGTATCACAGATACGCAGTATTTT	CSVSPQGITDTQYF
-	TRBV5-6	-	TRBJ1-5	TGTGCCAGCAGCTCACAAGGGGACCTAAGGATCTATAGCAATCAGCCCCAGCATTTT	CASSSQGDLRIYSNQPQHF
-	TRBV18	-	TRBJ2-7	TGTGCCAGCTCACCAGTGGGGAGGTACGAGCAGTACTTC	CASSPVGRYEQYF
-	TRBV30	few	TRBJ2-1	TGTGCCTGCAGGGCCCCCAGCAATGAGCAGTTCTTC	CACRAPSNEQFF
-	TRBV18	-	TRBJ1-6	TGTGCCAGCTCGAATGGACAGCGAAGCTCACCCCTCCACTTT	CASSNGQRSSPLHF
-	TRBV5-6	-	TRBJ1-2	TGTGCCAGCGCACGGAGGGGGGGCTATGGCTACACCTTC	CASARRGGYGYTF
-	TRBV7-9	-	TRBJ2-6	TGTGCCAGCAGCTTCGGGACGGACAGCTCTGGGGCCAACGTCCTGACTTTC	CASSFGTDSSGANVLTF
TRBD1	TRBV2	-	TRBJ1-5	TGTGCCAGCAGTGCGGACAGGGGGCTTGGTGGTCAGCCCCAGCATTTT	CASSADRGLGGQPQHF
-	TRBV30	once	TRBJ1-5	TGTGCCTGGAGTACCCCAGAGGCGCGTCAGCCCCAGCATTTT	CAWSTPEARQPQHF
-	TRBV7-9	-	TRBJ1-2	TGTGCCAGCAGCTTACGGGCCTATGGCTACACCTTC	CASSLRAYGYTF
-	TRBV2	-	TRBJ2-1	TGTGCCAGCAGTGGACTTTACAATGAGCAGTTCTTC	CASSGLYNEQFF
-	TRBV7-8	-	TRBJ2-5	TGTGCCAGCAGCATCACTAGCGGTCCAGGGGGGACCCAGTACTTC	CASSITSGPGGTQYF
-	TRBV27	-	TRBJ1-6	TGTGCCAGCAGTTTATTAAGGAATAATTCACCCCTCCACTTT	CASSLLRNNSPLHF
-	TRBV5-1	-	TRBJ2-5	TGCGCCAGCAGCCCGCAGGTCGGGCGGGAGACCCAGTACTTC	CASSPQVGRETQYF
-	TRBV27	-	TRBJ2-4	TGTGCCAGCAGTTTAGCAGGGCCGATAAGTATTCAGTACTTC	CASSLAGPISIQYF
-	TRBV6-1	-	TRBJ1-4	TGTGCCAGCTCCCCTGCTCTTGAAAAACTGTTTTTT	CASSPALEKLFF
-	TRBV27	-	TRBJ1-6	TGTGCCAGCAGTTCGGAAGCCCTGGCCCATTCACCCCTCCACTTT	CASSSEALAHSPLHF
-	TRBV6-5	-	TRBJ1-4	TGTGCCAGCAGTTACACCCCCCGTTTCGGAAAACTGTTTTTT	CASSYTPRFGKLFF
TRBD1	TRBV18	few	TRBJ2-5	TGTGCCAGCTCACTTAACGCCCGGACAGGGATCGGAGAGACCCAGTACTTC	CASSLNARTGIGETQYF
-	TRBV5-1	few	TRBJ2-3	TGCGCCAGCAGCTTGGTTTCAGATACGCAGTATTTT	CASSLVSDTQYF
TRBD1	TRBV29-1	-	TRBJ1-6	TGCAGCGTTGGGGGACAGGGTTCACCCCTCCACTTT	CSVGGQGSPLHF
TRBD1	TRBV29-1	-	TRBJ2-7	TGCAGCGTTGAAGTGCCGGGACAGGGAATTTACGAGCAGTACTTC	CSVEVPGQGIYEQYF
TRBD1	TRBV29-1	-	TRBJ1-3	TGCAGCGTTGACGGACAGGACTCTGGAAACACCATATATTTT	CSVDGQDSGNTIYF